This TCR beta chain came from a study of blood T cell repertoires in COVID-19. Per the original methods: Scientists estimated how many nucleated cells there were by amplifying reference gene primers. Using immunoSEQ multiplex PCR, the repertoire was profiled, and TCRdb retains in-frame clones only, with some absent. Clone size and the V and J calls come from that table; the DNA yielded D and trimming. This sample yields about 200,000 clones, of which around 83% are seen a single time; about 5% belongs to the top ten. The TCR sequence derives from a woman aged 70-85 years with COVID-19, enrolled during active disease. Sequencing used peripheral blood.

The CDR3 reads CASSLLGGNTEAFF. DNA of the CDR3: TGTGCCAGCAGCTTATTAGGAGGGAACACTGAAGCTTTCTTT. V usage is TRBV7-3 and J usage is TRBJ1-1, with D unclear. With 2 bases removed from V and 1 base from J, the gap between germline ends came to 8 bases. This CDR3 has 14 residues. Germline V gene lookup returns CDR1 SGHTA and CDR2 FQGTGA.